Reported below is one TCR beta chain. It lacks a known antigen. Base-call qualities are not available, and no considerably larger clone is one nucleotide away. This sample is part of a study of Ad26.COV2.S vaccination and SARS-CoV-2 variants (dated by TCRdb to about 2021). The study in broad terms: Donors in the vaccine arm were drawn from COV1001, a phase I-IIa trial of Ad26.COV2.S in healthy adults that was multicentre, randomized, double-blind and placebo-controlled. The specificity and breadth of SARS-CoV-2-reactive T cell receptors after Ad26.COV2.S vaccination were assessed by TCRbeta repertoire sequencing. The TCR-sequenced set comprised approximately 32 samples: roughly 19 Ad26.COV2.S vaccine recipients, 5 placebo recipients and 8 SARS-CoV-2 convalescent individuals. Ad26.COV2.S was administered intramuscularly at a dose of 5x10^10 or 1x10^11 viral particles, either as one shot or as two shots given 56 days apart. Trial participants were randomized into five groups of five, in which low-dose or high-dose Ad26.COV2.S was given once or twice, or placebo was given on both occasions. Investigators remained blinded to trial group allocation during experiments and outcome assessment. The paper's findings and limits, for the study overall: The study lacked the statistical power to compare responses across vaccine doses or regimens. Ad26.COV2.S recipients had higher spike-specific TCR breadth than placebo recipients (P = 0.0014). Comparable non-spike TCR breadth was observed between vaccine and placebo recipients, consistent with only spike being contained in the vaccine. After vaccination, substantial breadth of spike-specific CD8+ and CD4+ T cell responses was reported. The authors noted that total T cell responses may have been underestimated by the TCR breadth and depth analyses.

Trimming takes 6 bases off V and 5 bases off J; junction bases not matched to a gene: 5. The CDR3 sequence holds 13 residues, the cysteine and phenylalanine included. The DNA shown is the 39-base CDR3, in frame from base 1. CDR1 is given as MDHEN and CDR2 as SYDVKM, both from the germline V gene. Explained via the paper, the treatment or condition label denotes: over 15 received Ad26.COV2.S at low or high dose, single or two shots; 5 received placebo; per-sample allocation not given. Repertoires of vaccine and placebo recipients were sequenced from samples taken on day 63 after the first injection. Between 29 July and 7 August 2020, Cohort 1b enrolled about 27 adults aged 18-55 years at one site in Boston, USA. As a vaccine, Ad26.COV2.S was a replication-incompetent adenovirus type 26 vector that expressed a prefusion-stabilized SARS-CoV-2 spike protein derived from the original Wuhan strain. The immunoSEQ Assay was used to sequence TCRbeta CDR3 regions. After extraction, genomic DNA underwent amplification by bias-controlled multiplex PCR, followed by high-throughput sequencing. The authors' analysis ran thus. To quantify the absolute abundance of each unique TCRbeta CDR3 region, sequences were collapsed and filtered. T cell fraction was estimated by normalizing TCRbeta template counts to usable DNA, with usable DNA measured through amplification of reference genes found in all nucleated cells. Repertoire TCRs were annotated as SARS-CoV-2-specific when V gene, CDR3 amino acid sequence and J gene were exactly matched to a known reactive TCR set. MIRA supplied the reference SARS-CoV-2 TCR set, which was filtered for enrichment in COVID-19-positive ImmuneCODE repertoires so that public or cross-reactive TCRs were removed. Using the MIRA antigens, annotated TCRs were further analysed by specific ORF or by position within an ORF. Depth was the summed frequency of annotated unique rearrangements, while breadth was defined as annotated unique rearrangements over total unique productive rearrangements. Two-sided Wilcoxon rank-sum tests were applied when comparing TCR breadth between groups. TCRdb stores this immuneACCESS table with in-frame sequences only. Part of the clones is absent; in the studies checked, under half of the shortfall reflects unresolved V genes, and no reason is known for the rest. For V, J and clone size, that table is used; D and trimming come from the DNA. The sample table shows 430,000 or so clones, and about nine tenths are seen once. The top ten clonotypes cover more than 10% of the sample.

The source material was peripheral blood, sampled in a trial of Ad26.COV2.S vaccine versus placebo. This receptor chain uses TRBV28 and TRBJ1-1, with 8 junctional bases fitting TRBD1. The receptor was derived from a person between 18 and 65 years old who received the Ad26.COV2.S COVID-19 vaccine or a placebo. The DNA is TGTGCCAGCAGAGGACAGGGATGGACTGAAGCTTTCTTT. Its translation is CASRGQGWTEAFF.